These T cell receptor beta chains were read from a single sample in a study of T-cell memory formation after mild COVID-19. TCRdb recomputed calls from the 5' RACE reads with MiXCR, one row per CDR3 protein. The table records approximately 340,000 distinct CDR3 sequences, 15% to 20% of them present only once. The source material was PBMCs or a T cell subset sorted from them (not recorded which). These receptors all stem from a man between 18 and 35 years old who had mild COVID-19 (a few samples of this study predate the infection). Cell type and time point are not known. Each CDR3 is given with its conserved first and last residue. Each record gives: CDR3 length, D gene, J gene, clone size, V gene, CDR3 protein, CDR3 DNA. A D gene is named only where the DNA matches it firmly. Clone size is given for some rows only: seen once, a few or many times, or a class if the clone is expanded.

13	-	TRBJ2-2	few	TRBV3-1	CASSHRDSGELFF	TGTGCCAGCAGCCATAGGGACTCCGGGGAGCTGTTTTTT
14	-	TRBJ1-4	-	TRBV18	CASSTGRSWEKLFF	TGTGCCAGCTCAACCGGGCGTAGCTGGGAAAAACTGTTTTTT
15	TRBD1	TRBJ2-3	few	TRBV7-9	CASSHGQGGGDTQYF	TGTGCCAGCAGCCACGGACAGGGGGGTGGAGATACGCAGTATTTT
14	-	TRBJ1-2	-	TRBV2	CASSDWGLSYGYTF	TGTGCCAGCAGTGATTGGGGACTATCCTATGGCTACACCTTC
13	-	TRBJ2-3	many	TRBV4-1	CASSQALANTQYF	TGCGCCAGCAGCCAGGCCCTAGCGAATACGCAGTATTTT
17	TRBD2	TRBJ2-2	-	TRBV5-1	CASSLLSSGGNTGELFF	TGCGCCAGCAGCTTATTATCTAGCGGGGGGAACACCGGGGAGCTGTTTTTT
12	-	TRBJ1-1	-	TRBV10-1	CASSVDSGKAFF	TGCGCCAGCAGTGTCGACAGCGGAAAAGCTTTCTTT
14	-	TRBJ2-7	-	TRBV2	CASSEAGRGTEQYF	TGTGCCAGCAGTGAAGCTGGCCGGGGGACCGAGCAGTACTTC
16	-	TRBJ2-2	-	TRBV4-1	CASSSKSRTVAGELFF	TGCGCCAGCAGCTCCAAGAGTCGTACGGTGGCCGGGGAGCTGTTTTTT
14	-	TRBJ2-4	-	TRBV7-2	CASSLDGGTDIQYF	TGTGCCAGCAGCCTAGACGGGGGAACCGACATTCAGTACTTC
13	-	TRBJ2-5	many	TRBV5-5	CASIMSPRETQYF	TGTGCCAGCATCATGAGTCCGAGAGAGACCCAGTACTTC
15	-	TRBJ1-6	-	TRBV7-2	CASSQRQAGNSPLHF	TGTGCCAGCAGCCAAAGACAGGCCGGTAATTCACCCCTCCACTTT
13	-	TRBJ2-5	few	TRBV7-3	CASSPLGTETQYF	TGTGCCAGCAGCCCCCTAGGGACGGAGACCCAGTACTTC
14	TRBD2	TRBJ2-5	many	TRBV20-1	CSASSGLAGETQYF	TGCAGTGCTAGCTCCGGACTAGCGGGGGAGACCCAGTACTTC
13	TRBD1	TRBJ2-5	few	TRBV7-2	CASSTGQGQTQYF	TGTGCCAGCAGCACGGGACAGGGACAGACCCAGTACTTC
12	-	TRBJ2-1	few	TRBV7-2	CAVRLGDNEQFF	TGTGCCGTCCGTCTAGGCGATAATGAGCAGTTCTTC
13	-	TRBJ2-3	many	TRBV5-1	CASSSPTTDTQYF	TGCGCCAGCAGCTCCCCTACCACAGATACGCAGTATTTT
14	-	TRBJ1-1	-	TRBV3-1	CASSQVGGTIEAFF	TGTGCCAGCAGCCAAGTCGGTGGGACAATTGAAGCTTTCTTT
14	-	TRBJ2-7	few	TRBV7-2	CASSFTPQGREQYF	TGTGCCAGCAGCTTCACACCACAGGGTAGGGAGCAGTACTTC
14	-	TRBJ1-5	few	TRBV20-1	CSARGGQVGQPQHF	TGCAGTGCTAGAGGCGGGCAGGTCGGGCAGCCCCAGCATTTT
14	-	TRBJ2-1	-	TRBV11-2	CASSLDPLWNEQFF	TGTGCCAGCAGCTTAGATCCGCTTTGGAATGAGCAGTTCTTC
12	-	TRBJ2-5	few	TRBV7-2	CASSLEGSTQYF	TGTGCCAGCAGCTTAGAAGGCTCGACCCAGTACTTC
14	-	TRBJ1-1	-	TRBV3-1	CASTWGSRNTEAFF	TGTGCCAGCACCTGGGGTTCGAGGAACACTGAAGCTTTCTTT
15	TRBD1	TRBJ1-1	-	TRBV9	CASSVASGGRTEAFF	TGTGCCAGCAGCGTAGCATCAGGGGGTCGCACTGAAGCTTTCTTT
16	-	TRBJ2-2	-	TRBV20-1	CSSSLVDGNPTGELFF	TGCAGTTCTTCGCTGGTCGACGGGAACCCTACCGGGGAGCTGTTTTTT
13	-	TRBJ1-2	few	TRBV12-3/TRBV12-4	CASLGGSNYGYTF	TGTGCCAGCCTGGGGGGCTCTAACTATGGCTACACCTTC
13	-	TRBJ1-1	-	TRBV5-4	CASSLLEGAEAFF	TGTGCCAGCAGCTTGTTGGAGGGAGCTGAAGCTTTCTTT
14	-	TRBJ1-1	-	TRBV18	CASSPLSDLTEAFF	TGTGCCAGCTCACCACTTTCGGACCTCACTGAAGCTTTCTTT
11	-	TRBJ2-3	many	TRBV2	CARQNGDTQYF	TGTGCCCGCCAGAATGGAGATACGCAGTATTTT
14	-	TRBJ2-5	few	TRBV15	CATSRSTGSETQYF	TGTGCCACCAGCAGATCCACAGGGTCAGAGACCCAGTACTTC
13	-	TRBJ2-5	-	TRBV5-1	CASRVGPGETQYF	TGCGCCAGCAGGGTAGGGCCAGGAGAGACCCAGTACTTC
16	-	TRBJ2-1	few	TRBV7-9	CASSFGGGWRDNEQFF	TGTGCCAGCAGCTTCGGCGGTGGGTGGAGAGACAATGAGCAGTTCTTC
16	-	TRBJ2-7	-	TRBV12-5	CASGRAGSKVVSEQYF	TGTGCTAGTGGCCGCGCAGGGTCGAAGGTGGTTTCCGAGCAGTACTTC
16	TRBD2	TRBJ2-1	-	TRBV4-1	CASSQVAAGDYNEQFF	TGCGCCAGCAGCCAAGTGGCAGCGGGAGACTACAATGAGCAGTTCTTC
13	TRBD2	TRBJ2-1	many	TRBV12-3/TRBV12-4	CASSLAGGGEQFF	TGTGCCAGCAGTCTAGCGGGGGGTGGTGAGCAGTTCTTC
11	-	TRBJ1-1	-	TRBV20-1	CSAKDSSRAFF	TGCAGTGCTAAGGACTCCAGTCGGGCTTTCTTT
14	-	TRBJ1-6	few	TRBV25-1	CASSGGQENSPLHF	TGTGCCAGCAGTGGGGGACAAGAGAATTCACCCCTCCACTTT
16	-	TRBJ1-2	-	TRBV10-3	CAISGTRDTSNYGYTF	TGTGCCATCAGTGGGACCCGGGACACTTCTAACTATGGCTACACCTTC
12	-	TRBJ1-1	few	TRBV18	CASSLPGQAAFF	TGTGCCAGCTCCCTCCCGGGCCAGGCAGCTTTCTTT
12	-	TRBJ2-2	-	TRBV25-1	CASSEVTGELFF	TGTGCCAGCAGTGAAGTAACCGGGGAGCTGTTTTTT
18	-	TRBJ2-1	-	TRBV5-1	CASSFYYPPGDGGNEQFF	TGCGCCAGCAGCTTTTATTACCCTCCAGGGGACGGGGGGAATGAGCAGTTCTTC
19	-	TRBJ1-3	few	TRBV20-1	CSARAFMAGRPDSGNTIYF	TGCAGTGCTAGAGCCTTTATGGCAGGGCGCCCGGACTCTGGAAACACCATATATTTT
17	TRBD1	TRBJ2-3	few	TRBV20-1	CSASGQGPQISTDTQYF	TGCAGTGCTAGCGGACAGGGCCCCCAAATCAGCACAGATACGCAGTATTTT
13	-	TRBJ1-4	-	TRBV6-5	CASSPPGVEKLFF	TGTGCCAGCAGTCCACCGGGCGTCGAAAAACTGTTTTTT